These 27 T cell receptor beta chains were sequenced from one sample in a study of blood T cells in healthy people across ages. A J-beta primer mix and a sample-barcoded 5' primer were used in a second PCR of about 6 to 12 cycles. TCRdb redid the calling of the 5' RACE reads with MiXCR, one entry per CDR3 protein. The table records some 370,000 distinct CDR3 sequences, 45% to 65% of them present only once. The sample comprised blood. These receptors were obtained from a man in his 60s in good health.

V and J are TRBV29-1 and TRBJ2-1; tentatively, D is TRBD2 (6 bases). The CDR3 runs 13 residues. The V end lost 4 bases, the J end lost 0 bases, and 7 bases lay between the germline ends. The germline V gene has CDR1 SQVTM and CDR2 ANQGSEA. This CDR3 reads CSVGGVSYNEQFF. CDR3 DNA: TGCAGCGTTGGCGGGGTCTCCTACAATGAGCAGTTCTTC.

The chain joins TRBV6-5 to TRBJ1-2; perhaps TRBD1 as D (5 bases). The germline V and J ends were trimmed by 2 bases and 7 bases, with 17 bases remaining between them. The germline V gene has CDR1 MNHEY and CDR2 SVGAGI. The length of the CDR3 is 15 residues. The CDR3 nucleotides read TGTGCCAGCAGTTACGGAGTAGGGGCAAGCTCTGGCTACACCTTC. This encodes CASSYGVGASSGYTF.

About this clonotype itself: Just one base apart from a much larger clone, this may be a read error. The CDR3 sequence is CASSSDFHSEQFF. The DNA of the CDR3 is TGTGCCAGCAGTTCGGACTTCCACAGTGAGCAGTTCTTC. The chain joins TRBV27 to TRBJ2-1; D is possibly TRBD2 (5 bases). This CDR3 is built from 13 residues. Germline V CDR1 and CDR2: MNHEY, SMNVEV (reference sequence). The germline V and J ends were trimmed by 4 bases and 9 bases, with 13 bases remaining between them.

This rearrangement joins TRBV30 to TRBJ2-7, with D uncertain. CDR1 GTSNPN and CDR2 SVGIG come from the germline V gene (reference sequence). Trimming took off 4 bases at V and 2 bases at J, with 12 bases between the two ends. This CDR3 spans 13 amino acids. The CDR3 region is CAWKPPGTYEQYF. The CDR3 region has the DNA TGTGCCTGGAAACCGCCCGGCACCTACGAGCAGTACTTC.

The chain recombines TRBV6-2 or TRBV6-3 with TRBJ2-1, with TRBD2 matching over 11 bases. V dropped 5 bases and J dropped 6; count of bases not matched to a gene: 3. The CDR3 is 14 amino acids. From germline, CDR1 is MNHEY and CDR2 SVGEGT. CDR3 loop: CASSITSGSNEQFF. In DNA, the CDR3 is TGTGCCAGCAGTATAACTAGCGGGAGCAATGAGCAGTTCTTC.

This chain connects TRBV6-6 to TRBJ2-4; TRBD2 aligns across 7 bases. The end of the DNA fits TRBJ2-7 better, so the J call may be wrong. The CDR3 extends over 14 amino acids. Germline V gene lookup returns CDR1 MNHNY and CDR2 SVGAGI (reference sequence). This CDR3 reads CASSYGAGNNEQYF. CDR3 DNA sequence: TGTGCCAGCAGTTACGGAGCGGGGAACAACGAGCAGTACTTC.

This clonotype has just a few counts. The V gene is TRBV4-3, the J gene TRBJ2-4; unclear D gene. The germline V and J ends were trimmed by 0 bases and 5 bases, with 5 bases remaining between them. This CDR3 has 13 amino acids. The V gene's germline CDR1 is LGHNA and CDR2 YSLEER. This CDR3 reads CASSQDTQNIQYF. The DNA for the CDR3 is TGCGCCAGCAGCCAAGATACCCAAAACATTCAGTACTTC.

The gene calls are TRBV9 and TRBJ2-3; TRBD2 aligns across 12 bases. The junction had 5 bases not matched to a gene; V was cut back by 4 bases and J by 2 bases. The CDR3 runs to 16 residues. Looked up from germline, CDR1 is SGDLS and CDR2 is YYNGEE. CDR3 coding DNA: TGTGCCAGCAGCTTTCGGACTAGCGGGATCACAGATACGCAGTATTTT. It codes for CASSFRTSGITDTQYF.

This rearrangement joins TRBV12-3 or TRBV12-4 to TRBJ1-2; D is uncertain. The CDR3 is made up of 14 amino acids. The ends were cut back, 2 bases at V and 4 bases at J, with 11 bases in the middle. In DNA form, the CDR3 reads TGTGCCAGCAGTTTAAACGCCCGCGCCTATGGCTACACCTTC. This encodes CASSLNARAYGYTF.

Only a few counts were recorded for this clonotype. V gene TRBV6-6 combines with J gene TRBJ2-3; 10 bases align to TRBD2. The CDR3 contains 16 residues. V shed 5 bases, J shed 2 bases, and the junction held 7 bases outside the gene matches. Germline V gene data show CDR1 as MNHNY and CDR2 as SVGAGI (reference sequence). The CDR3 coding sequence is TGTGCCAGCAGTCTAAGGCTAGCGGGGGCCACAGATACGCAGTATTTT. It translates to CASSLRLAGATDTQYF.

V is TRBV29-1 and J is TRBJ2-5; 8 bases align to TRBD1. This CDR3 contains 14 residues. With V trimmed by 5 bases and J by 1 base, 6 bases remained unmatched. The germline CDR1 and CDR2 sequences are SQVTM and ANQGSEA. CDR3 amino acids: CSVQTQGAQETQYF. The CDR3 nucleotides are TGCAGCGTTCAAACGCAGGGGGCCCAAGAGACCCAGTACTTC.

This clonotype appeared once. The genes are TRBV5-1 and TRBJ1-1; D not certain. The germline V and J ends were trimmed by 0 bases and 9 bases, with 15 bases remaining between them. CDR3 length: 14 residues. Per the germline V gene, CDR1 is SGHRS and CDR2 is YFSETQ. The CDR3 sequence is CASSLGAARTKAFF. In nucleotides, the CDR3 is TGCGCCAGCAGCTTGGGCGCAGCAAGAACCAAAGCTTTCTTT.

This rearrangement joins TRBV7-2 to TRBJ2-2; D is possibly TRBD1 (7 bases). CDR3 length: 16 amino acids. The germline V gene encodes CDR1 SGHTA and CDR2 FQGNSA. V lost 5 bases and J lost 4, with 17 bases in between. The CDR3, as DNA: TGTGCCAGCAGCACGCAGGGGGGTAGGGGCACCGGGGAGCTGTTTTTT. Translation: CASSTQGGRGTGELFF.

Only a few counts were recorded for this clonotype. CDR3 bases: TGTGCCTATTATAACGGGACAAAACCCTACTACGAGCAGTACTTC. Translating gives CAYYNGTKPYYEQYF. The chain joins TRBV11-2 to TRBJ2-7, with TRBD1 as a possible D gene (6 bases). V was clipped by 11 bases and J by 3 bases, with 23 bases between them. The CDR3 length is 15 residues. The germline V gene has CDR1 SGHAT and CDR2 FQNNGV.

This clonotype was seen more than once but under ten times. Being one base from a much bigger clone, this may be a read error. This chain links TRBV12-3 or TRBV12-4 with TRBJ2-3; 7 nucleotides agree with TRBD2. This CDR3 has 13 residues. The ends lost 7 bases at V and 2 bases at J; junction bases unmatched: 3. CDR3: CASTGGFTDTQYF. The CDR3 DNA sequence: TGTGCCAGCACCGGGGGGTTCACAGATACGCAGTATTTT.

A few counts support this clonotype. The chain joins TRBV29-1 to TRBJ1-1; D may be TRBD1 (6 bases). Germline V gene sequence: CDR1 SQVTM, CDR2 ANQGSEA. V was trimmed by 4 bases and J by 1 base, leaving 13 bases between them. CDR3 length: 14 amino acids. In nucleotides, the CDR3 is TGCAGCGTTGTGGGCAGGGGCGGGAACACTGAAGCTTTCTTT. Protein product: CSVVGRGGNTEAFF.

V and J are TRBV30 and TRBJ1-1; D uncertain. CDR3 length equals 13 residues. V shed 0 bases and J shed 1 base, with 6 bases lying between them. Germline V gene sequence: CDR1 GTSNPN, CDR2 SVGIG (reference sequence). CDR3 sequence (DNA): TGTGCCTGGAGTGTGGATAAGAACACTGAAGCTTTCTTT. Translation: CAWSVDKNTEAFF.

The chain couples TRBV7-2 to TRBJ1-2; unclear D gene. The CDR3 covers 17 residues. V shed 1 base and J shed 0 bases, with 15 bases lying between them. From germline, CDR1 is SGHTA and CDR2 FQGNSA. The CDR3 loop reads CASSLGSGRRPNYGYTF. CDR3 coding DNA: TGTGCCAGCAGCTTAGGGAGCGGGCGCCGACCTAACTATGGCTACACCTTC.

The chain carries TRBV28 and TRBJ2-1; the D gene is possibly TRBD2 (6 bases). CDR3 length: 14 amino acids. Trimming cost V 4 bases and J 8 bases, with 15 bases left between them. CDR1 MDHEN and CDR2 SYDVKM come from the germline V gene. This CDR3 reads CASSSGLRVYEQFF. As DNA, the CDR3 is TGTGCCAGCAGTTCAGGACTAAGGGTGTATGAGCAGTTCTTC. The variable domain in full, with the rest retrieved from reference TRBV28 and TRBJ2-1, is DVKVTQSSRYLVKRTGEKVFLECVQDMDHENMFWYRQDPGLGLRLIYFSYDVKMKEKGDIPEGYSVSREKKERFSLILESASTNQTSMYLCASSSGLRVYEQFFGPGTRLTVL.

The V call is TRBV20-1, the J call TRBJ2-1, with 9 bases fitting TRBD2. With 5 bases clipped from V and 6 bases from J, the junction kept 11 bases outside the gene matches. CDR1 DFQATT and CDR2 SNEGSKA come from the germline V gene (reference sequence). The CDR3 totals 15 residues. The CDR3, as DNA: TGCAGTGCTTCTCTAGGACGAGCGGGGGGCAATGAGCAGTTCTTC. It encodes CSASLGRAGGNEQFF.

The CDR3 sequence: CASTPAGGSYYEQYF. CDR3 nucleotides: TGTGCCAGCACCCCGGCGGGCGGGTCGTACTACGAGCAGTACTTC. V usage is TRBV7-2 and J usage is TRBJ2-7; D possibly corresponds to TRBD2 (5 bases). The length of the CDR3 is 15 residues. Germline V CDR1 and CDR2: SGHTA, FQGNSA. Trimming shortened V by 7 bases and J by 3 bases, and 19 bases separated the two germline ends.

The sample holds a few counts of this clonotype. The V gene is TRBV7-2, the J gene TRBJ1-4; weak D call: TRBD1 (6 bases). Looked up from germline, CDR1 is SGHTA and CDR2 is FQGNSA. This CDR3 is 15 amino acids long. V was pared by 3 bases and J by 8 bases, with 16 bases between. DNA for the CDR3: TGTGCCAGCAGCTTGTTTTCAGGGAGGGGGGAAAAACTGTTTTTT. Translated: CASSLFSGRGEKLFF.

The V gene is TRBV7-9, the J gene TRBJ2-3, with TRBD2 matching 8 bases. After removal of 5 bases from V and 3 bases from J, the junction contained 7 bases not matched to a gene. Germline CDR1 SEHNR, CDR2 FQNEAQ (reference sequence). CDR3 size: 15 residues. CDR3 residues: CASSVSGSGTDTQYF. The CDR3, as DNA: TGTGCCAGCAGCGTCAGCGGGAGTGGAACAGATACGCAGTATTTT.

V gene TRBV20-1 combines with J gene TRBJ2-7; TRBD2 aligns across 10 bases. J was trimmed by 7 bases and V by 6 bases; bases with no gene match: 15. Germline V CDR1 and CDR2: DFQATT, SNEGSKA (reference sequence). The CDR3 has 15 amino acids. In nucleotides, the CDR3 is TGCAGTGCCATCTCTAGCGGGAGCTCCTACAATGAGCAGTACTTC. Protein: CSAISSGSSYNEQYF.

This chain uses TRBV19 with TRBJ2-3; no reliable D call. In germline, CDR1 is LNHDA, CDR2 SQIVND (reference sequence). Trimming removed 3 bases from V and 6 bases from J, with 16 bases in between. The CDR3 is made up of 15 amino acids. CDR3 protein: CASSMQGPLGDTQYF. The CDR3 DNA reads as TGTGCCAGTAGTATGCAAGGGCCCCTCGGGGATACGCAGTATTTT.

This clonotype was seen a handful of times. V and J are TRBV5-1 and TRBJ2-1, with TRBD1 matching over 7 bases. Trimming took 5 bases from V and 0 from J; bases not matched to a gene: 5. This CDR3 is built from 15 residues. From germline, CDR1 is SGHRS and CDR2 YFSETQ. CDR3 in DNA: TGCGCCAGCAGACAACAGGGGAACTCCTACAATGAGCAGTTCTTC. This encodes CASRQQGNSYNEQFF.

The rearrangement joins TRBV28 to TRBJ1-2, with a possible D match to TRBD1 (5 bases). The germline gives CDR1 MDHEN, CDR2 SYDVKM. V was clipped by 2 bases and J by 6 bases, with 13 bases between them. This CDR3 spans 14 amino acids. The CDR3 DNA sequence: TGTGCCAGCAGTTTAATCCAGGGTCCCCATGGCTACACCTTC. This codes for CASSLIQGPHGYTF.